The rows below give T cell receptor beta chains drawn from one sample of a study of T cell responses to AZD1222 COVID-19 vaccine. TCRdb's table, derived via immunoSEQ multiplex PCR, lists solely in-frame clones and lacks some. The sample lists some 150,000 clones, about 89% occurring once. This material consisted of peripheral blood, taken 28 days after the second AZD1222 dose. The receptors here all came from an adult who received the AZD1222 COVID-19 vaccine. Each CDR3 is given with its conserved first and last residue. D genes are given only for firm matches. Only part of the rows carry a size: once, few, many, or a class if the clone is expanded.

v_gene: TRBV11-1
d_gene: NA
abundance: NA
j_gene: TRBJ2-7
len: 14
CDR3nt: TGTGCCAGCAGCTCTACGGGACCTACCTACGAGCAGTACTTC
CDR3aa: CASSSTGPTYEQYF

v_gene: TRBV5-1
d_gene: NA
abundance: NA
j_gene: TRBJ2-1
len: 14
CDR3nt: TGCGCCAGCAGCTCAGCCTCGTCCAACAATGAGCAGTTCTTC
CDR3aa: CASSSASSNNEQFF

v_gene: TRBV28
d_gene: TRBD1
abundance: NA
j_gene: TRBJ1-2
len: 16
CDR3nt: TGTGCCAGCAGTGCGCTTTTCGTGGGACAGGGTGGGGGCTACACCTTC
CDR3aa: CASSALFVGQGGGYTF

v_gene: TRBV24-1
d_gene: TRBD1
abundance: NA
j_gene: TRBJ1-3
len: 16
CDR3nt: TGTGCCACCAGTGAAGCCGGGACAGGGTACGGAAACACCATATATTTT
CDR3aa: CATSEAGTGYGNTIYF

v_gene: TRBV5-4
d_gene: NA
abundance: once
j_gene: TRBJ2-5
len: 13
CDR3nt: TGTGCCAGCAGCCGGGGTACTTTAGAGACCCAGTACTTC
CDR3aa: CASSRGTLETQYF

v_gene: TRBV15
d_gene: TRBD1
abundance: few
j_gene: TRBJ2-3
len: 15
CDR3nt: TGTGCCACCAGGGGGACAGGGGTTAGCACAGATACGCAGTATTTT
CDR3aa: CATRGTGVSTDTQYF

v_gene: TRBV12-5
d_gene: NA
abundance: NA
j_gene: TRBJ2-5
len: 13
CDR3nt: TGTGCTAGTGGTCCCGACAGTGAAGAGACCCAGTACTTC
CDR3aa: CASGPDSEETQYF

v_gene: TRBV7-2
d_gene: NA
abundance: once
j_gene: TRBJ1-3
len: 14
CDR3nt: TGTGCCAGCAGCCCACTCAGGGGTGGAAACACCATATATTTT
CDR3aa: CASSPLRGGNTIYF

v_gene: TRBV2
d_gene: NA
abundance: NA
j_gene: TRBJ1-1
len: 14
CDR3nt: TGTGCCAGCAGCTCAACAGGGCTGAACACTGAAGCTTTCTTT
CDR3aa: CASSSTGLNTEAFF

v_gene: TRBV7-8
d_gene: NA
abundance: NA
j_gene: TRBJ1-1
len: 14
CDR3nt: TGTGCCAGCAGCCCGGGACGGAGGAACACTGAAGCTTTCTTT
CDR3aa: CASSPGRRNTEAFF

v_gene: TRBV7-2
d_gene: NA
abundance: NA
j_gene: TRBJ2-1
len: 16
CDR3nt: TGTGCCAGCAGCTCTCGGCGGGGTAGCTCCTACAATGAGCAGTTCTTC
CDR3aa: CASSSRRGSSYNEQFF

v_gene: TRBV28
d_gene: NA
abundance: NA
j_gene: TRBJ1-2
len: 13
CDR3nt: TGTGCCAGCAGCCTCGGAGGGAACTATGGCTACACCTTC
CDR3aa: CASSLGGNYGYTF

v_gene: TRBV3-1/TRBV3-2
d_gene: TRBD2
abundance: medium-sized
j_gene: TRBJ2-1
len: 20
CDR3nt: TGTGCCAGCAGCCAAGAGGGTCTAGCGGGAGAGGGCGTCTCCTACAATGAGCAGTTCTTC
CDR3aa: CASSQEGLAGEGVSYNEQFF

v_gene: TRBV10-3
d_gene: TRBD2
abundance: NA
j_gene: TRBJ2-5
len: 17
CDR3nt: TGTGCCATCAGTGAGTCGACTCTAGCGGGAGCGAGGGAGACCCAGTACTTC
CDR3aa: CAISESTLAGARETQYF

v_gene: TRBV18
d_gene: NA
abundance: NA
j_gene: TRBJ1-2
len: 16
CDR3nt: TGTGCCAGCTCAACCACAGGGCTTGGGGCATCCTATGGCTACACCTTC
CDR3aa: CASSTTGLGASYGYTF

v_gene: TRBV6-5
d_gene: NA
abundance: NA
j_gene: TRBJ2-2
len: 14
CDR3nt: TGTGCCAGCAGTTGGACACCCCGGGGAGGGGAGCTGTTTTTT
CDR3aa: CASSWTPRGGELFF

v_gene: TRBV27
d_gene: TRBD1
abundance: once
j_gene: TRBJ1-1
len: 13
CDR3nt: TGTGCCAGCAGGCGACAGGGAGGGACTGAAGCTTTCTTT
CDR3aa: CASRRQGGTEAFF

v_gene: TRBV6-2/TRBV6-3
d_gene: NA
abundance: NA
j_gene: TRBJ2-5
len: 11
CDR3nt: TGTGCCAGCAGTTTGCCTGAGACCCAGTACTTC
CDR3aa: CASSLPETQYF

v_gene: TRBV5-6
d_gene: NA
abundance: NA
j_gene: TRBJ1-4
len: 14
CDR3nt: TGTGCCAGCAGCTGGTGGGGATCTGCCGAAAAACTGTTTTTT
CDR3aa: CASSWWGSAEKLFF

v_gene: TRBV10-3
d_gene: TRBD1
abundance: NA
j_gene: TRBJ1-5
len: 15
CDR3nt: TGTGCCATCAGTGGACGACAGGGAGAAATTCAGCCCCAGCATTTT
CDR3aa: CAISGRQGEIQPQHF

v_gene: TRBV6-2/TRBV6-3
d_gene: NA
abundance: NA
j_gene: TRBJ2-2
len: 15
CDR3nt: TGTGCCAGCCGCCCCGGGTCTCTGGGCACCGGGGAGCTGTTTTTT
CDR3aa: CASRPGSLGTGELFF

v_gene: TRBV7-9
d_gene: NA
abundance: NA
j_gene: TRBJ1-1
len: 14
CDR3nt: TGTGCCAGCATTGGGGCAGGGAGGATCACTGAAGCTTTCTTT
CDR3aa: CASIGAGRITEAFF